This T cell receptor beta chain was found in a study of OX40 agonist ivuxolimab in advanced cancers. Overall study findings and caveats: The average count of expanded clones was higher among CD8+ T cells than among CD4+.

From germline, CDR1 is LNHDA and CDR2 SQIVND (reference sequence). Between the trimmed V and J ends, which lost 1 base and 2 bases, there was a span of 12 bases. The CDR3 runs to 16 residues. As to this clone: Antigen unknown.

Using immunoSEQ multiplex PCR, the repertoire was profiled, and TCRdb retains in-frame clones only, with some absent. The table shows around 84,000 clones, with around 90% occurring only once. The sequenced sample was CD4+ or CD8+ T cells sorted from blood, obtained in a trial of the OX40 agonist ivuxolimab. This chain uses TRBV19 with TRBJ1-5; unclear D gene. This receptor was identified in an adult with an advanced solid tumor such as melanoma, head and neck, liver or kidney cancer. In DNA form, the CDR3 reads TGTGCCAGTAGTATAGCCACATGGGGAGGCAATCAGCCCCAGCATTTT. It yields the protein CASSIATWGGNQPQHF.